This T cell receptor delta chain was recovered during a study of γδ T cells in repeated Plasmodium falciparum infection. Study-level information: Some Malian samples span acute malaria episodes; others come from no-transmission periods.

Findings of the study overall: In Vdelta2-negative, largely Vdelta1+, gammadelta repertoires, repeated controlled infections appeared to drive clonal selection waves.

As for this clone: Its antigen is not identified. Given a far larger clone just one base away, this is likely a sequencing read error. Other DNA sequences within the sample encode an identical CDR3.

TCRdb re-called the multiplex PCR reads via CATT. The sample holds over 90,000 delta-chain clones; less than 1% are singletons and the top ten take 7.5% to 10%. Gammadelta T cells were flow-sorted from PBMC into Vgamma9/Vdelta2+ and Vdelta2-negative populations for bulk analysis. Trimming took 2 bases from V and 0 from J, leaving 28 bases between them. Germline-derived CDR1 and CDR2 are TSWWSYY and QGS. The CDR3 is made up of 21 amino acids. The chain uses TRDV1 and TRDJ1; D is ambiguous. The J gene was missing in TCRdb and was found by matching the end of the DNA to germline. Sequenced: gamma-delta T cells from blood. The receptor was derived from a pool of human donors (malaria-infected and uninfected, not separated). CDR3 in amino acids: CALGEFGSPLGTELYTDKLIF. CDR3 nucleotide sequence: TGTGCTCTTGGGGAATTTGGGTCCCCGTTGGGTACTGAGTTATACACCGATAAACTCATCTTT.